This T cell receptor beta chain was recovered during a study of blood T cell repertoires in COVID-19. Study summary: Samples taken during acute and convalescent COVID-19 were collected in the United States, Italy and Spain.

The CDR3 contains 14 residues. Germline lookup yields CDR1 KGHSH and CDR2 LQKENI. The ends were cut back, 1 base at V and 5 bases at J, with 8 bases in the middle. As handled by the study authors: Scientists estimated how many nucleated cells there were by amplifying reference gene primers. TCRdb's copy holds only in-frame clones and misses some; the assay was immunoSEQ multiplex PCR. The DNA gave D and trimming, while V, J and clone size come from that table. Of 210,000 or so clones in the sample, 83% were seen once. This clonotype originated in a man between 50 and 59 years old with active or convalescent COVID-19. The chain joins TRBV18 to TRBJ1-4; TRBD1 might be the D (5 bases). The sequenced sample consisted of peripheral blood. The CDR3 DNA is TGTGCCAGCTCACCACAGGGGATGAATGAAAAACTGTTTTTT. It yields the protein CASSPQGMNEKLFF.